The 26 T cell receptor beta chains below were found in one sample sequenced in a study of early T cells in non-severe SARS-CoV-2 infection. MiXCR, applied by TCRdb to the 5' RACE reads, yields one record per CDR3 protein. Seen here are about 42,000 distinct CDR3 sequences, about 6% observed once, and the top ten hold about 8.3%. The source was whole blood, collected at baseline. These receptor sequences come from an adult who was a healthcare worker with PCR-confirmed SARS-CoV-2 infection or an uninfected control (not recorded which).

CDR3 bases: TGTGCCAGCAGTCGGACAGGGGGCTCAGATACGCAGTATTTT. Residues: CASSRTGGSDTQYF. This sequence joins TRBV2 and TRBJ2-3; 11 bases align to TRBD1. V lost 5 bases, J lost 4 bases, and 2 bases stayed unmatched. This CDR3 region has 14 residues. Germline V CDR1 and CDR2: SNHLY, FYNNEI.

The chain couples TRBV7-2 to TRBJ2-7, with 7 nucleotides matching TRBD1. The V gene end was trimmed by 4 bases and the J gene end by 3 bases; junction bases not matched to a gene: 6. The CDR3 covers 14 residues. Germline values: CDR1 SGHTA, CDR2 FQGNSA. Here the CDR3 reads CASSSGTADYEQYF. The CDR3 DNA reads TGTGCCAGCAGCTCCGGGACAGCCGACTACGAGCAGTACTTC. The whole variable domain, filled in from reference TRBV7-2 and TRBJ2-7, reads GAGVSQSPSNKVTEKGKDVELRCDPISGHTALYWYRQSLGQGLEFLIYFQGNSAPDKSGLPSDRFSAERTGGSVSTLTIQRTQQEDSAVYLCASSSGTADYEQYFGPGTRLTVT.

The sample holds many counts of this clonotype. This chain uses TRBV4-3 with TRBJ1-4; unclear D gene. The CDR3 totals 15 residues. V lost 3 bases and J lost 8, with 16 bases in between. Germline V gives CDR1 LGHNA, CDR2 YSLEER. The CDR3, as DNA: TGCGCCAGCAGCCAGGCTTCCGGGAGGCCCGAAAAACTGTTTTTT. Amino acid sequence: CASSQASGRPEKLFF.

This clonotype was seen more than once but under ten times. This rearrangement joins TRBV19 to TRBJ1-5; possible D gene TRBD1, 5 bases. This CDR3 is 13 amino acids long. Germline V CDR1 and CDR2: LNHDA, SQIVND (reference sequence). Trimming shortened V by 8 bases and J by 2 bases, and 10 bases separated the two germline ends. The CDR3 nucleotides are TGTGCCAGTTTGGAGGGGCGCAATCAGCCCCAGCATTTT. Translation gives CASLEGRNQPQHF.

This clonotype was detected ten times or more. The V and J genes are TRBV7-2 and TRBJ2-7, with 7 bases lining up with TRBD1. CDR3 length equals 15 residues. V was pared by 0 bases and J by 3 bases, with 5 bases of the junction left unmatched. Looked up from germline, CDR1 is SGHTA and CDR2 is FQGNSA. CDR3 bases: TGTGCCAGCAGCTTAGCAGGGGGCTCTATCTACGAGCAGTACTTC. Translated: CASSLAGGSIYEQYF.

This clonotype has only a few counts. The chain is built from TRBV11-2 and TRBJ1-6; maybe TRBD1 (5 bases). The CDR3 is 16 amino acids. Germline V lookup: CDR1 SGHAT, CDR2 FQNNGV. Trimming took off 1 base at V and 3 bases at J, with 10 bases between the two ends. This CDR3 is CASSLVGRDYNSPLHF. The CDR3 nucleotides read TGTGCCAGCAGCTTAGTGGGCAGGGACTATAATTCACCCCTCCACTTT.

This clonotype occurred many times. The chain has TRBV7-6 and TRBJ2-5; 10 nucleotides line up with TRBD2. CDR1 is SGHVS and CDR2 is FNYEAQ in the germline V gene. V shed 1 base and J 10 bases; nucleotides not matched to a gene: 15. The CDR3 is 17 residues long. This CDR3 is CASSLGASGGLYSGQYF. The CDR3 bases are TGTGCCAGCAGCTTAGGGGCTAGCGGGGGCCTCTATAGTGGCCAGTACTTC.

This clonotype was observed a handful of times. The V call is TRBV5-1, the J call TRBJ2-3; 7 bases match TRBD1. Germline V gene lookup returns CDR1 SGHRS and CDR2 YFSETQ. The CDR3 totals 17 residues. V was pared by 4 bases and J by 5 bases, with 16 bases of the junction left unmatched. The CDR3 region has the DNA TGCGCCAGCAGCAAGACCCCGGGACAGAAGACAGGAGATACGCAGTATTTT. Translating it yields CASSKTPGQKTGDTQYF.

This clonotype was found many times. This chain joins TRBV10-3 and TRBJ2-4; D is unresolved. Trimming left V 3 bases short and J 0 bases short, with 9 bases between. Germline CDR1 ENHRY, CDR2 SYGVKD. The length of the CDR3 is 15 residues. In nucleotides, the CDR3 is TGTGCCATCAGTGAAGGAGAGCTAGCCAAAAACATTCAGTACTTC. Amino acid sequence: CAISEGELAKNIQYF.

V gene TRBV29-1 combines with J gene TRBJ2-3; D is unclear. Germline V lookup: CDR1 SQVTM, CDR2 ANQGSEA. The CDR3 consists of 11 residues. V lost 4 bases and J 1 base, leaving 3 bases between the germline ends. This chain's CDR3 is CSVGGTDTQYF. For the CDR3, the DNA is TGCAGCGTTGGGGGCACAGATACGCAGTATTTT.

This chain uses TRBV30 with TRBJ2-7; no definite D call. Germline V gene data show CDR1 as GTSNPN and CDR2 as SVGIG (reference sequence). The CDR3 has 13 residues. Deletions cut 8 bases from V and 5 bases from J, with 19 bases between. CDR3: CARARPGSNEQYF. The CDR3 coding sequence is TGTGCCAGGGCGCGTCCAGGATCAAACGAGCAGTACTTC.

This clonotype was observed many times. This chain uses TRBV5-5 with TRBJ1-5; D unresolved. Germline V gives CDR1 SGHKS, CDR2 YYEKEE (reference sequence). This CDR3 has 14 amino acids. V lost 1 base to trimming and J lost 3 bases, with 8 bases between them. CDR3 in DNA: TGTGCCAGCAGCTTGCTTCGGCTCAATCAGCCCCAGCATTTT. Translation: CASSLLRLNQPQHF.

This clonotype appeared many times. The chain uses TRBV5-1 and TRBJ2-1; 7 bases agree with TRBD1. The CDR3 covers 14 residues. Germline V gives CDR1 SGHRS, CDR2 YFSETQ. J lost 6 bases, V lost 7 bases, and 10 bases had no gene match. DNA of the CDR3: TGCGCCAGCTCCCACGGGACAGAGCTCAATGAGCAGTTCTTC. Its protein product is CASSHGTELNEQFF.

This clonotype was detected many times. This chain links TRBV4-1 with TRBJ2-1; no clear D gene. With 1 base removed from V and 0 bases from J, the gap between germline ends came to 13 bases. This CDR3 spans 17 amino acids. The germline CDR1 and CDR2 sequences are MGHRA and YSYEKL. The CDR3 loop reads CASSQGPGRSSYNEQFF. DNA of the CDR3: TGCGCCAGCAGCCAAGGACCCGGACGGAGCTCCTACAATGAGCAGTTCTTC.

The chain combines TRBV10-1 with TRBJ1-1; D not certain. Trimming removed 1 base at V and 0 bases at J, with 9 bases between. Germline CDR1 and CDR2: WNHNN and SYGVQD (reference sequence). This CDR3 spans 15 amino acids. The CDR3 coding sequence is TGCGCCAGCAGTGAGTTAAAGGGCCTGAACACTGAAGCTTTCTTT. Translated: CASSELKGLNTEAFF.

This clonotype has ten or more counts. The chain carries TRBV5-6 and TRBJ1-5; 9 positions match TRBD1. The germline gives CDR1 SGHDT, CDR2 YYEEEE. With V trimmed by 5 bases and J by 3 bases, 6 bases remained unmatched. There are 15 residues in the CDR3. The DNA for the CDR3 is TGTGCCAGCAGTCGGGGGACAGGGCCCAATCAGCCCCAGCATTTT. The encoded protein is CASSRGTGPNQPQHF.

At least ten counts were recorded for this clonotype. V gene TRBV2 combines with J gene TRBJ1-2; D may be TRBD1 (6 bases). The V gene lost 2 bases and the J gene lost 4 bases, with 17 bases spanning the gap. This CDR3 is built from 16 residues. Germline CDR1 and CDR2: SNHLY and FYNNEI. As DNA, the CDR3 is TGTGCCAGCAGTGAAACCCGGAGGGGGTCTTTCTATGGCTACACCTTC. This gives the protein CASSETRRGSFYGYTF. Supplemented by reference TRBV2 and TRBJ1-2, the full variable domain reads EPEVTQTPSHQVTQMGQEVILRCVPISNHLYFYWYRQILGQKVEFLVSFYNNEISEKSEIFDDQFSVERPDGSNFTLKIRSTKLEDSAMYFCASSETRRGSFYGYTFGSGTRLTVV.

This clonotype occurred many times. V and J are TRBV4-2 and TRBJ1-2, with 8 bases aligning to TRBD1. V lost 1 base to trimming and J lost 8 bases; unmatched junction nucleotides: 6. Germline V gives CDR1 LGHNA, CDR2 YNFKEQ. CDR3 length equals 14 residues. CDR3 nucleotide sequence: TGTGCCAGCAGCCAAGCTACAGGGGGAGTAGGCTACACCTTC. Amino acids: CASSQATGGVGYTF.

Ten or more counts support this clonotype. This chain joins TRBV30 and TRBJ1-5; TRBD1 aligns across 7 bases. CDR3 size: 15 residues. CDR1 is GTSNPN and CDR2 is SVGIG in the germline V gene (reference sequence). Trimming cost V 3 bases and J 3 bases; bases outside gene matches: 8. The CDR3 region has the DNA TGTGCCTGGAGGGACCGGGACAGAGTCAATCAGCCCCAGCATTTT. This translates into CAWRDRDRVNQPQHF.

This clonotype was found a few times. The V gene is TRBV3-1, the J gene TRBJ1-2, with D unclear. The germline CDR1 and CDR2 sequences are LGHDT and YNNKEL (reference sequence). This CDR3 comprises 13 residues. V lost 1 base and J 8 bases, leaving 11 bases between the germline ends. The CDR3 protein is CASSQVGWSGYTF. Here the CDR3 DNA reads TGTGCCAGCAGCCAAGTGGGGTGGAGCGGCTACACCTTC.

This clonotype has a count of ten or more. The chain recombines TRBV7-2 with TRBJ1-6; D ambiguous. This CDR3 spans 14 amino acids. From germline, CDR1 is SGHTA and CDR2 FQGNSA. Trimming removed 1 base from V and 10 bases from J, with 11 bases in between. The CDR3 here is CASSLVGPNSPLHF. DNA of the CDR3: TGTGCCAGCAGCTTAGTCGGGCCTAACTCACCCCTCCACTTT.

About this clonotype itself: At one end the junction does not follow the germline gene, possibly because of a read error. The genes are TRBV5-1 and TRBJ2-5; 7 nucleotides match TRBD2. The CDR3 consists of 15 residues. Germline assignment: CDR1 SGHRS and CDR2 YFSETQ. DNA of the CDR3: TGCGTCAGCAGCTTGGGAGGGATCCTCCAAGAGACCCAGTACTTC. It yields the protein CVSSLGGILQETQYF.

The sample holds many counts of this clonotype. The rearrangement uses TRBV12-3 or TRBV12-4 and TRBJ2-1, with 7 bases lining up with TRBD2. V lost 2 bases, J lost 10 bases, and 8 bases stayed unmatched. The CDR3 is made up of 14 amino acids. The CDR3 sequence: CASSLIQGSGEQFF. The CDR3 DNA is TGTGCCAGCAGTTTAATCCAGGGTAGCGGGGAGCAGTTCTTC.

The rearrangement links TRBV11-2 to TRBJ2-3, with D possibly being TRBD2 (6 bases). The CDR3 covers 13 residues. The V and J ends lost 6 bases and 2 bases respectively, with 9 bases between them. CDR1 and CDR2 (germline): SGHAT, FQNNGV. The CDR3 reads CASSWDSTDTQYF. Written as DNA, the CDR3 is TGTGCCAGCAGTTGGGACTCCACAGATACGCAGTATTTT.

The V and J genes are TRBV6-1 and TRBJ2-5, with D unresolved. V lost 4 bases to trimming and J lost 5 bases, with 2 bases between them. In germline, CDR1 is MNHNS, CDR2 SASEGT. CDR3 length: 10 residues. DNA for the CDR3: TGTGCCAGCAGTGTTGAGACCCAGTACTTC. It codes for CASSVETQYF.

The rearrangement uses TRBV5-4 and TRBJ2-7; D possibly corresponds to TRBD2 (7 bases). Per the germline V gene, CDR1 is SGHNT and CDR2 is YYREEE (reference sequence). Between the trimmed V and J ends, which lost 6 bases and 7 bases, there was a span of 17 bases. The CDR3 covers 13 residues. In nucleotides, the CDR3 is TGTGCCAGCACCGCCAGGGGAGGGGGGGAGCAGTACTTC. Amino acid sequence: CASTARGGGEQYF.